This TCR beta chain was identified in a study of T cell repertoires in cytomegalovirus infection. Study information: Public TCR beta signatures were indicative of both CMV infection and a matching HLA type. General study points: Cumulated frequencies of public TCR beta families served to identify carriers of CMV plus the relevant HLA. The response measured ex vivo was dominated by TCR beta clonotypes (HLA-C-restricted and CMV-specific).

TCRdb used MiXCR to reprocess the reads, holding one entry per CDR3 protein. The table shows tens of thousands of distinct CDR3 sequences, with approximately 24% occurring only once. This clonotype has a count of ten or more. Its antigen is still unknown. The CDR3 length is 15 residues. With 3 bases removed from V and 2 bases from J, the gap between germline ends came to 13 bases. Per germline, CDR1 LNHDA and CDR2 SQIVND (reference sequence). V and J are TRBV19 and TRBJ1-2; maybe TRBD1 (5 bases). This sequence was found in a human donor in good health (CMV status not recorded). Some clones in this sample may be carry-over from other donors' samples. Sequenced: PBMCs, sequenced either directly or after in vitro stimulation (not recorded which). In nucleotides, the CDR3 is TGTGCCAGTAGTATTGACGGGGACCCAAACTATGGCTACACCTTC. Translation gives CASSIDGDPNYGYTF.